The clone carrying this TCR beta chain was seen a handful of times. The sample originates from a study of blood T cell repertoires in COVID-19. As for the study in general: Donors in the United States, Italy and Spain gave samples during acute or convalescent COVID-19.

Germline V CDR1 and CDR2: SGHDN, FVKESK. The V end lost 4 bases, the J end lost 6 bases, and 15 bases lay between the germline ends. There are 15 residues in the CDR3. Per the authors' pipeline: How many nucleated cells were present was estimated from reference gene primer amplification. TCRdb's table, derived via immunoSEQ multiplex PCR, lists solely in-frame clones and lacks some. V and J calls and clone size are as listed in that table; D and trimming were resolved from the DNA. The sample has some 150,000 clones, about 83% seen once. V gene TRBV14 combines with J gene TRBJ2-2; D is possibly TRBD1 (5 bases). This sequence originates from a woman in her forties or fifties with active or convalescent COVID-19. The sequenced sample consisted of peripheral blood. In DNA form, the CDR3 reads TGTGCCAGCAGCCTTCGGCAGGGTTTTGCCGGGGAGCTGTTTTTT. This sequence encodes CASSLRQGFAGELFF.